Listed here is a single T cell receptor (beta chain). Germline V CDR1 and CDR2: MDHEN, SYDVKM. The ends were cut back, 2 bases at V and 5 bases at J, with 9 bases in the middle. The CDR3 sequence is 14 residues long. Produced via immunoSEQ multiplex PCR; TCRdb's table is partial and in-frame only. The table shows about 330,000 clones, with about 90% occurring only once. The data are from a study of blood T cell repertoires in COVID-19. The wider study: COVID-19 samples collected from the United States, Italy and Spain covered acute and convalescent phases.

Sequencing used PBMCs or T cells enriched from blood (not recorded which). The chain links TRBV28 to TRBJ1-4; D is ambiguous. This receptor was obtained from a woman aged 25 to 39 who had recovered from COVID-19. For the CDR3, the DNA is TGTGCCAGCAGTTTACTTTCCAGGAATGAAAAACTGTTTTTT. It yields the protein CASSLLSRNEKLFF.